The sequence of this T cell receptor beta chain was determined in a study of T-cell reconstitution after alpha-beta-depleted transplantation in children. This clonotype was seen repeatedly, ten times or more. Its matching antigen is unknown. A library of TCRbeta sequences, prepared with unique molecular identifiers, was generated. MiXCR was run by TCRdb on the PCR reads, yielding one entry per CDR3 protein. The sample has about 200,000 distinct CDR3 sequences; under 8.5% are singletons. CDR1 is SGHDT and CDR2 is YYEEEE in the germline V gene. Trimming cost V 2 bases and J 3 bases, with 12 bases left between them. The CDR3 covers 14 residues. Study-wide results and caveats: Some patients showed high day-60 TCRbeta diversity, which derived from surviving recipient T cells and thymic progenitors. It was reported that alpha-beta T cells came from several hundred expanded graft clones (about two months after transplant). Newly made T cells mostly supplied T-cell counts and diversity one year after transplant.

The sample in question was PBMCs, mostly from graft donor cells, obtained 360 days after TCRalphabeta/CD19-depleted stem cell transplant. This TCR derives from a male patient between 2 and 10 years old who had a stem cell transplant for acute myeloid leukemia, so the T cells may come from the graft donor. This chain links TRBV5-6 with TRBJ2-7, with D possibly matching TRBD1 (6 bases). The CDR3 DNA is TGTGCCAGCAGCTTACAGGGTCGTGTCTACGAGCAGTACGTC. Protein product: CASSLQGRVYEQYV.